The clone carrying this T cell receptor (beta chain) has just a few counts. The antigen is undetermined. The sample is drawn from a study of cytomegalovirus exposure and HLA in healthy donors. Primers for the PCR totalled 60 Vbeta and 13 Jbeta. Produced via immunoSEQ multiplex PCR; TCRdb's table is partial and in-frame only. The data show approximately 110,000 clones, about 16% seen once. Germline assignment: CDR1 MDHEN and CDR2 SYDVKM. The V and J ends lost 7 bases and 6 bases, in that order; junction bases with no gene match: 10. The CDR3 contains 14 residues. Findings and caveats of the study: Near-uniform donor sequencing depth was presumed by presence/absence analyses. A previous analysis found most TCR beta V segments productive roughly 90% or roughly 30% of the time.

Sequencing input: PBMCs. This chain joins TRBV28 and TRBJ2-7, with 9 bases that match TRBD1. This receptor was obtained from a woman younger than 30 in good health and CMV-seronegative. In nucleotides, the CDR3 is TGTGCCAGCACCCTGACCGGGACAGGGCTCGAGCAGTACTTC. The encoded protein is CASTLTGTGLEQYF.